This T cell receptor (beta chain) originates from a study of cytomegalovirus exposure and HLA in healthy donors. This CDR3 has 16 residues. The V end was cut by 3 bases, the J end by 4 bases, with 18 bases between. This clone was picked up a small number of times. PCR involved 60 Vbeta and 13 Jbeta primers. Profiled with immunoSEQ multiplex PCR; TCRdb holds only in-frame clones, not every one. The data hold some 120,000 clones, with approximately 17% observed a single time. Input material: PBMCs. The origin of this receptor is a female donor in good health and CMV-seropositive. This chain uses TRBV23-1 with TRBJ1-2, with D possibly matching TRBD1 (6 bases). TRBV23-1 is an ORF, with its function uncertain. The CDR3 region is CASSQGQGHNLYGYTF. Written as DNA, the CDR3 is TGCGCCAGCAGTCAGGGGCAGGGGCATAACCTCTATGGCTACACCTTC.